This TCR beta chain was recorded in a study of T-cell reconstitution after alpha-beta-depleted transplantation in children. Findings of the study overall: Once a year had passed after transplant, T-cell counts and diversity came mostly from newly produced T cells.

This clonotype was counted at least ten times. Its antigen is undetermined. A library of TCRbeta sequences, prepared with unique molecular identifiers, was generated. TCRdb used MiXCR to reprocess the PCR reads, holding one entry per CDR3 protein. This sample has a few hundred thousand distinct CDR3 sequences, with under 14% found just once. Here the sequenced sample was peripheral blood, taken 180 days after TCRalphabeta/CD19-depleted stem cell transplant. This clonotype originated in a male patient aged 2 to 9 who had a stem cell transplant for chronic granulomatous disease, so the T cells may come from the graft donor.

This chain's CDR3 is CASSYEGKLFF. In DNA, the CDR3 is TGTGCCAGCAGTTATGAGGGAAAACTGTTTTTT. This chain connects TRBV6-6 to TRBJ1-4; D gene unclear. The CDR3 loop spans 11 amino acids. The V gene lost 3 bases and the J gene lost 10 bases, with 6 bases spanning the gap. In germline, CDR1 is MNHNY, CDR2 SVGAGI (reference sequence).